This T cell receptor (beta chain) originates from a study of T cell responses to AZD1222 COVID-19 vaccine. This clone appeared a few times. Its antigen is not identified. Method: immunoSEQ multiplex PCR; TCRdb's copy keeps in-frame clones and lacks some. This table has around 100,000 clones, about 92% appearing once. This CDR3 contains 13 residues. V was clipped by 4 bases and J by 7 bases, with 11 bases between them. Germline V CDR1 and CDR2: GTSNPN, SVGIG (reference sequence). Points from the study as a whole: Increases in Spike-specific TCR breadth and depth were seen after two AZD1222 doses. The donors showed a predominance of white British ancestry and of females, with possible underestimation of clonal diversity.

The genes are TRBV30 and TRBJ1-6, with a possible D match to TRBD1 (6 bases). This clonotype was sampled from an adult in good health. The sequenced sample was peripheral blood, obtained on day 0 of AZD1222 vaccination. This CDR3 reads CAWKDQGNSPLHF. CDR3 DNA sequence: TGTGCCTGGAAGGACCAGGGGAATTCACCCCTCCACTTT.